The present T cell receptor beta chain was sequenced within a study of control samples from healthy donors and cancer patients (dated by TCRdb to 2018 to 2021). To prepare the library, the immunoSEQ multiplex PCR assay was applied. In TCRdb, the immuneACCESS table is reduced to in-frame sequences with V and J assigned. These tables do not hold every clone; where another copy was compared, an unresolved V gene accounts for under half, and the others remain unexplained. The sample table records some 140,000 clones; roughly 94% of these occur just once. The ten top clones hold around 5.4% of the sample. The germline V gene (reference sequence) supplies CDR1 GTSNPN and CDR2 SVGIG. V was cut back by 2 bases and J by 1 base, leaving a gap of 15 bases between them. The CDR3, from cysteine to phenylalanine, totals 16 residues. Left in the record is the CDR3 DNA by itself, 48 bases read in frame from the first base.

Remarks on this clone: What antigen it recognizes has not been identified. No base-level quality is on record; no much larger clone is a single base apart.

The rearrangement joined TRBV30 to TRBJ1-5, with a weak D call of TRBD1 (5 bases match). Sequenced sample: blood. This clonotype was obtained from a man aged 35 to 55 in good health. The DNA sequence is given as TGTGCCTGGAGTCGTAGGGGCTTGGGAAGCAATCAGCCCCAGCATTTT. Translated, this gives CAWSRRGLGSNQPQHF.